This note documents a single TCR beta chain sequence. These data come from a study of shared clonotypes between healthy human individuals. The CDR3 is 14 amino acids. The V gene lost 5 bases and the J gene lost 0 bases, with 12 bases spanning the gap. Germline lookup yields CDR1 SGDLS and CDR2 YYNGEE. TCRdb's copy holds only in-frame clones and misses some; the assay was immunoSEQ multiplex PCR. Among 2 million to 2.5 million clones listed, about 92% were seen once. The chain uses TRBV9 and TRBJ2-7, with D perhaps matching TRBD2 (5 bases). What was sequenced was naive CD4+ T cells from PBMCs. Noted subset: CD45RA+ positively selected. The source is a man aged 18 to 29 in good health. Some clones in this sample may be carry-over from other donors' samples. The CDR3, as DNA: TGTGCCAGCAGGCCGACGGGGAGCTCCTACGAGCAGTACTTC. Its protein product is CASRPTGSSYEQYF.